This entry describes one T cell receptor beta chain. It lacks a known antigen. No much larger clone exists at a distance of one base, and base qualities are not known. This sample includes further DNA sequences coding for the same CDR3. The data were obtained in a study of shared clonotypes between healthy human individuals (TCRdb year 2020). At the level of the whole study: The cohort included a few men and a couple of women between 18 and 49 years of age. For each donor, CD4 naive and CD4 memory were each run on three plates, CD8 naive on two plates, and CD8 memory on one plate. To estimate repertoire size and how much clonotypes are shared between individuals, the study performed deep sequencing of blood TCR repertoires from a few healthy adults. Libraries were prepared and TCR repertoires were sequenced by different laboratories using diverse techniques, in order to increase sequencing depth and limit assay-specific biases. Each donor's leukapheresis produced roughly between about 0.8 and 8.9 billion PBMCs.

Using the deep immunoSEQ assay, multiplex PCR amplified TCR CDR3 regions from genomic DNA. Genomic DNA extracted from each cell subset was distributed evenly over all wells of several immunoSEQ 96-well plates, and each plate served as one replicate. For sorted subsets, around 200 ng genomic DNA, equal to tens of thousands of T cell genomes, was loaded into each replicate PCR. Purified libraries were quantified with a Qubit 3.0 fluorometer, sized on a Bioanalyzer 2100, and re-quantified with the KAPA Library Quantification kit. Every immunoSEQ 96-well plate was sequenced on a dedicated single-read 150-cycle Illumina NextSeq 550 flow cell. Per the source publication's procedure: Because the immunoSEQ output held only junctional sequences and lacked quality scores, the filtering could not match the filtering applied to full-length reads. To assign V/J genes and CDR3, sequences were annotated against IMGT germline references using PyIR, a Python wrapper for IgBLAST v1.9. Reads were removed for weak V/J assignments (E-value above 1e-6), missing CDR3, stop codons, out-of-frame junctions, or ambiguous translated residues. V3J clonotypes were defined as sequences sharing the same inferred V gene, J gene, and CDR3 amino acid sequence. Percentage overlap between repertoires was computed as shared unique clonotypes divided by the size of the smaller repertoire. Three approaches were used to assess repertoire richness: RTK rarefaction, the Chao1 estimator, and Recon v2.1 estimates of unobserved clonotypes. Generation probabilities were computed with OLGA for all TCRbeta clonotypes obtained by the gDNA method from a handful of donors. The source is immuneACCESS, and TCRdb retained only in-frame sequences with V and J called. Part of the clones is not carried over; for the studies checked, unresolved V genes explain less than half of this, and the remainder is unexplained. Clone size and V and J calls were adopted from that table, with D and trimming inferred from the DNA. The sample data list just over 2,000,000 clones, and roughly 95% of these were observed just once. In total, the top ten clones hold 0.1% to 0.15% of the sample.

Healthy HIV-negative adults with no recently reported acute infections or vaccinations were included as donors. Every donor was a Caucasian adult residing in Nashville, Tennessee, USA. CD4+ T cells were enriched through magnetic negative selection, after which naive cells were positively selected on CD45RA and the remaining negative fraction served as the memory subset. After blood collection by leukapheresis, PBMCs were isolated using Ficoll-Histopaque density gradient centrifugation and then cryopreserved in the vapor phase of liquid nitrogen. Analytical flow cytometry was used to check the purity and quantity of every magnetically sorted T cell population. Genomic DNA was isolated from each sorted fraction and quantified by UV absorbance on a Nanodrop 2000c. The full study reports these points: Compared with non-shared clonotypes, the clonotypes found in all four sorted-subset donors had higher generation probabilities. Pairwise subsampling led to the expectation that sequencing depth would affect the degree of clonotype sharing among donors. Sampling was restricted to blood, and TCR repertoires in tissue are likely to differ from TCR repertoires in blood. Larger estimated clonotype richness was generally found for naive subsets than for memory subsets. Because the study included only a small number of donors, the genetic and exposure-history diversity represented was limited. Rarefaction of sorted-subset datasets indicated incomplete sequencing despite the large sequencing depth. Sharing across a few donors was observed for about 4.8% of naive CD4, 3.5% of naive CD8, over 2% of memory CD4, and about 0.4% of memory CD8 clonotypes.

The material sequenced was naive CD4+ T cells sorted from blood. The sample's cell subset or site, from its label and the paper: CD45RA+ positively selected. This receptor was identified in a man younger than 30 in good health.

The nucleotides read TGTGCCAGCAGCGCCACAGGGTCTGGAAACACCATATATTTT. This is translated as CASSATGSGNTIYF. The chain was built from TRBV7-9 and TRBJ1-3; a tentative D match to TRBD1 spans 6 bases. CDR1 and CDR2 were assigned from the germline V gene (reference sequence) as SEHNR and FQNEAQ. V loses 5 bases, J loses 1 base, and the germline ends lie 9 bases apart. CDR3 length: 14 amino acids, cysteine to phenylalanine. The retained sequence is limited to the CDR3, 42 bases, with the frame set at the first base.